A single sample gave rise to the 24 T cell receptor beta chains below, sequenced in a study of blood T cells in healthy people across ages. Primers used in a second PCR of about 6 to 11 cycles were a sample-barcoded 5' primer and a J-beta primer mix. Each CDR3 protein is one row after TCRdb ran MiXCR on the 5' RACE reads. Of 250,000 to 300,000 distinct CDR3 sequences in the sample, 27% were seen once. Input material: blood. The receptors come from a woman between 65 and 79 years old in good health.

The rearrangement uses TRBV11-2 and TRBJ2-1, with 7 nucleotides matching TRBD1. Germline V CDR1 and CDR2: SGHAT, FQNNGV. This CDR3 region has 14 residues. V shed 4 bases and J 7 bases; nucleotides not matched to a gene: 7. CDR3: CASSSGPTGNEQFF. The CDR3 DNA follows: TGTGCCAGCAGCTCTGGCCCGACAGGGAATGAGCAGTTCTTC.

The chain's CDR3 is CASSYQAGQGGDEQFF. CDR3 DNA: TGTGCCAGCAGCTACCAAGCGGGACAGGGCGGCGATGAGCAGTTCTTC. The V and J genes are TRBV11-2 and TRBJ2-1, with 9 bases that match TRBD1. The CDR3 consists of 16 residues. The V segment lost 4 bases and the J segment 8 bases; nucleotides outside the gene matches: 12. Germline loops: CDR1 SGHAT, CDR2 FQNNGV.

This clonotype was picked up many times. This chain links TRBV28 with TRBJ2-7, with D unresolved. The length of the CDR3 is 14 residues. V was cut by 5 bases and J by 5 bases, with 16 bases left in between. Germline loops: CDR1 MDHEN, CDR2 SYDVKM. CDR3 bases: TGTGCCAGCAGTCAACTGCGAGGAATCCACGAGCAGTACTTC. It translates to CASSQLRGIHEQYF.

This clonotype was observed a single time. The chain carries TRBV12-3 or TRBV12-4 and TRBJ2-1, with TRBD1 identical over 8 bases. The trim removed 3 bases at V and 6 bases at J, leaving 1 base unmatched. This CDR3 contains 13 residues. CDR3 nucleotides: TGTGCCAGCAGTTTCGGGACAGGCAATGAGCAGTTCTTC. Translation gives CASSFGTGNEQFF.

The chain couples TRBV6-2 or TRBV6-3 to TRBJ2-5; 9 bases align to TRBD2. This CDR3 comprises 22 residues. In germline, CDR1 is MNHEY, CDR2 SVGEGT. Germline trimming cut 5 bases from V and 4 bases from J; bases unmatched to any gene: 29. The CDR3 region has the DNA TGTGCCAGCAGTACCATGATAACCACCGTCCCGGGACTAGCTAGTAGAGGAGAGACCCAGTACTTC. Amino acids: CASSTMITTVPGLASRGETQYF.

The chain is built from TRBV6-5 and TRBJ1-2; the match to TRBD1 covers 8 bases. Germline-derived CDR1 and CDR2 are MNHEY and SVGAGI. The length of the CDR3 is 14 residues. With V trimmed by 4 bases and J by 3 bases, 4 bases remained unmatched. The CDR3 loop reads CASSSPGQDYGYTF. CDR3 coding DNA: TGTGCCAGCAGTTCCCCGGGACAGGACTATGGCTACACCTTC.

The chain couples TRBV4-1 to TRBJ1-2, with D unclear. The CDR3 contains 17 residues. Trimming removed 0 bases from V and 2 bases from J, with 16 bases in between. From germline, CDR1 is MGHRA and CDR2 YSYEKL. CDR3 region: CASSQELVLGVNYGYTF. Written as DNA, the CDR3 is TGCGCCAGCAGCCAAGAGTTGGTGCTCGGGGTAAACTATGGCTACACCTTC.

This clonotype was counted a few times. This chain links TRBV29-1 with TRBJ1-2; 7 bases match TRBD1. The CDR3 spans 12 residues. CDR1 and CDR2 from the germline V gene are SQVTM and ANQGSEA. V was pared by 8 bases and J by 6 bases, with 9 bases of the junction left unmatched. The CDR3 spells CSFPPDRHGYTF. CDR3 in DNA: TGCAGCTTCCCGCCGGACAGGCATGGCTACACCTTC.

This chain joins TRBV7-2 and TRBJ1-1; unclear D gene. V gave up 0 bases and J gave up 8 bases, with 10 bases separating them. CDR3 size: 13 residues. Germline values: CDR1 SGHTA, CDR2 FQGNSA. The CDR3 sequence is CASSLAPTGEAFF. The CDR3 DNA is TGTGCCAGCAGCTTAGCACCGACCGGGGAAGCTTTCTTT.

The chain is built from TRBV12-3 or TRBV12-4 and TRBJ2-5; weak D call: TRBD2 (6 bases). Trimming pared 2 bases from V and 6 bases from J, leaving 13 bases between. The CDR3 loop spans 14 amino acids. The CDR3 region has the DNA TGTGCCAGCAGTTTAATAGCGGTCGGGAAGACCCAGTACTTC. Encoded protein: CASSLIAVGKTQYF.

This clonotype has more than one count but fewer than ten. The rearrangement links TRBV20-1 to TRBJ2-5; 11 nucleotides agree with TRBD2. In germline, CDR1 is DFQATT, CDR2 SNEGSKA (reference sequence). This CDR3 is 17 amino acids long. V shed 6 bases, J shed 1 base, and the junction held 13 bases outside the gene matches. Here the CDR3 DNA reads TGCAGTGCCATCGGACCGGGACTAGCGGCGATCCAAGAGACCCAGTACTTC. Translated: CSAIGPGLAAIQETQYF.

This chain links TRBV2 with TRBJ1-2; TRBD1 aligns across 7 bases. The length of the CDR3 is 16 residues. The V gene end was trimmed by 2 bases and the J gene end by 8 bases; junction bases not matched to a gene: 14. Germline V lookup: CDR1 SNHLY, CDR2 FYNNEI. The CDR3 spells CASSESRAGGARGYTF. CDR3 nucleotides: TGTGCCAGCAGTGAAAGTCGGGCAGGGGGGGCGAGGGGCTACACCTTC.

On this clonotype itself: The DNA is omitted, as the CDR3 cannot be located on it reliably, and the CDR3 follows TCRdb's listing. The V gene is TRBV6-5, the J gene TRBJ1-2. From germline, CDR1 is MNHEY and CDR2 SVGAGI. Termini included, the CDR3 measures 15 amino acids. CDR3 region: CASLNPTPANYGCTF.

This clonotype showed up just a few times. V usage is TRBV7-3 and J usage is TRBJ2-7; a weak D match, TRBD1 (5 bases). Per germline, CDR1 SGHTA and CDR2 FQGTGA. There are 14 residues in the CDR3. V gave up 5 bases and J gave up 3 bases, with 14 bases separating them. CDR3 DNA sequence: TGTGCCAGCAGCAAGACAGACCAAGACTACGAGCAGTACTTC. Amino acids: CASSKTDQDYEQYF.

As concerns this clonotype: Sequence at one end of the junction differs from germline and may be a read error. The rearrangement links TRBV7-8 to TRBJ2-4, with TRBD2 as a possible D gene (6 bases). The CDR3 loop spans 15 amino acids. CDR1 is SGHVS and CDR2 is FQNEAQ in the germline V gene. The CDR3 bases are TGTGCCAGCAGCGGCGGGACTCCAGCCAAACACATTCAGTACTTC. This translates into CASSGGTPAKHIQYF.

In this sample, this clonotype turned up many times. V and J are TRBV29-1 and TRBJ2-5; 14 nucleotides align to TRBD2. This CDR3 comprises 13 residues. After removal of 6 bases from V and 4 bases from J, the junction contained 1 base not matched to a gene. Germline CDR1 reads SQVTM; CDR2 reads ANQGSEA. CDR3 DNA: TGCAGCGTAGGACTAGCGGGAGGAGAGACCCAGTACTTC. It is translated as CSVGLAGGETQYF.

The V call is TRBV28, the J call TRBJ1-1; D perhaps matches TRBD1 (6 bases). This CDR3 contains 15 residues. Trimming took 5 bases from V and 1 from J, leaving 14 bases between them. Germline V gene lookup returns CDR1 MDHEN and CDR2 SYDVKM. CDR3 DNA: TGTGCCAGCAGTCCAGCGCGCAGGGGGAACACTGAAGCTTTCTTT. Translation gives CASSPARRGNTEAFF.

V and J are TRBV12-5 and TRBJ1-5; 8 positions agree with TRBD1. Germline loops: CDR1 LGHNT, CDR2 FRNRAP. V was clipped by 2 bases and J by 5 bases; unmatched bases: 5. This CDR3 has 15 amino acids. The CDR3 bases are TGTGCTAGTGGTTTGAGGACAGGGACGGATCAGCCCCAGCATTTT. As protein: CASGLRTGTDQPQHF.

DNA of the CDR3: TGTGCCAGTAGTCCGAAGAGGGACGGGATCCACGAGCAGTACTTC. Amino acids: CASSPKRDGIHEQYF. This chain links TRBV19 with TRBJ2-5; D may match TRBD1 or TRBD2 (5 bases each). The J call may be wrong; the DNA end is better matched by TRBJ2-7. This CDR3 comprises 15 residues. Germline V lookup: CDR1 LNHDA, CDR2 SQIVND (reference sequence).

This clonotype was observed a few times. The CDR3 DNA sequence: TGTGCCAGCAGTTACGCAGGGGGCTACAACTATGGCTACACCTTC. It codes for CASSYAGGYNYGYTF. This chain links TRBV6-2 or TRBV6-3 with TRBJ1-2; 8 bases are shared with TRBD1. Trimming took 2 bases from V and 2 from J; bases not matched to a gene: 4. Per germline, CDR1 MNHEY and CDR2 SVGEGT. This CDR3 spans 15 amino acids.

This clonotype has a count of ten or more. The chain joins TRBV21-1 to TRBJ2-5. TRBV21-1 corresponds to a pseudogene. The CDR3 has 12 residues. The CDR3 loop is CASINFEETQYF. The CDR3 region has the DNA TGTGCCAGCATCAACTTTGAAGAGACCCAGTACTTC.

This clonotype was observed a handful of times. V and J are TRBV7-2 and TRBJ2-7; TRBD1 matches at 7 bases. Losses at the gene ends were 1 base for V and 7 bases for J; bases not matched to a gene: 10. Germline CDR1 SGHTA, CDR2 FQGNSA. The CDR3 is 15 amino acids. CDR3 sequence reads: CASSLDLGTAEEQYF. The CDR3, as DNA: TGTGCCAGCAGCTTAGACCTGGGGACAGCGGAGGAGCAGTACTTC.

This chain joins TRBV7-9 and TRBJ2-1; D possibly corresponds to TRBD1 (5 bases). Trimming removed 4 bases at V and 9 bases at J, with 22 bases between. CDR1 is SEHNR and CDR2 is FQNEAQ in the germline V gene (reference sequence). The CDR3 consists of 16 residues. CDR3 bases: TGTGCCAGCAGCTACCTCACTGAAGGCGGAAGGGGTGAGCAGTTCTTC. It translates to CASSYLTEGGRGEQFF.

The CDR3 DNA sequence: TGTGCCATCAGGGAGGACAGGCTGGGGGGCTACACCTTC. Translation gives CAIREDRLGGYTF. This rearrangement joins TRBV10-3 to TRBJ1-2, with 7 positions matching TRBD1. From germline, CDR1 is ENHRY and CDR2 SYGVKD. V was pared by 6 bases and J by 8 bases, with 9 bases of the junction left unmatched. The CDR3 runs to 13 residues.